The next 12 T cell receptor beta chains were all read from a single sample in a study of neurological immune-mediated disorders. TCRdb re-called the 5' RACE reads with MiXCR, one entry per CDR3 protein. The table lists about 54,000 distinct CDR3 sequences, over 3.5% of them singletons. Sequencing used CD4+ T cells from blood. The receptors come from a woman aged 40 to 49 with multiple sclerosis.

V is TRBV5-1 and J is TRBJ2-1, with TRBD2 as a possible D gene (7 bases). Germline CDR1 reads SGHRS; CDR2 reads YFSETQ. This CDR3 is 16 amino acids long. Trimming stripped 4 bases from V and 2 bases from J, with 16 bases between. CDR3 sequence: CASSLIGGVTYNEQFF. The CDR3 bases are TGCGCCAGCAGCCTGATAGGGGGGGTCACCTACAATGAGCAGTTCTTC.

This clonotype was found many times. The rearrangement links TRBV2 to TRBJ1-5; D remains ambiguous. CDR1 and CDR2 (germline): SNHLY, FYNNEI. Trimming shortened V by 7 bases and J by 0 bases, and 7 bases separated the two germline ends. The CDR3 contains 13 residues. Here the CDR3 reads CASKRDSNQPQHF. CDR3 coding DNA: TGTGCCAGCAAGAGGGATAGCAATCAGCCCCAGCATTTT.

This clonotype was observed at least ten times. This chain joins TRBV7-9 and TRBJ2-1, with D perhaps given as TRBD1 or TRBD2 (5 bases each). This CDR3 comprises 13 residues. V gave up 8 bases and J gave up 5 bases, with 13 bases separating them. Per the germline V gene, CDR1 is SEHNR and CDR2 is FQNEAQ (reference sequence). CDR3 in DNA: TGTGCCAGCCGCGACGGGGCAGACAATGAGCAGTTCTTC. This sequence encodes CASRDGADNEQFF.

This clonotype came up many times. The chain links TRBV5-1 to TRBJ2-4; 8 bases agree with TRBD1. With 0 bases clipped from V and 5 bases from J, the junction kept 1 base outside the gene matches. From germline, CDR1 is SGHRS and CDR2 YFSETQ. CDR3 size: 14 residues. CDR3 nucleotides: TGCGCCAGCAGCTTGGCAGGGGGCGAAAACATTCAGTACTTC. Encoded protein: CASSLAGGENIQYF.

This clonotype was detected many times. V usage is TRBV4-2 and J usage is TRBJ1-2; D is unresolved. Trimming removed 1 base from V and 2 bases from J, with 11 bases in between. The germline gives CDR1 LGHNA, CDR2 YNFKEQ. The CDR3 extends over 15 amino acids. The CDR3 DNA sequence: TGTGCCAGCAGCCAAGGGCAATCCCCCAACTATGGCTACACCTTC. Its translation is CASSQGQSPNYGYTF.

This clonotype was seen ten or more times. The CDR3 DNA sequence: TGCAGTGCGTTGGGACGGCCAGGGGATGGCTACACCTTC. Its translation is CSALGRPGDGYTF. This chain links TRBV20-1 with TRBJ1-2; D may be TRBD1 (6 bases). The CDR3 has 13 residues. Germline CDR1 reads DFQATT; CDR2 reads SNEGSKA (reference sequence). Trimming left V 6 bases short and J 6 bases short, with 17 bases between.

This clonotype was detected ten times or more. This rearrangement joins TRBV7-9 to TRBJ1-1, with TRBD1 matching over 8 bases. This CDR3 is built from 13 residues. CDR1 and CDR2 from the germline V gene are SEHNR and FQNEAQ (reference sequence). V shed 7 bases and J 2 bases; nucleotides not matched to a gene: 3. CDR3 nucleotides: TGTGCCAGCATCGGACAGGGAAACACTGAAGCTTTCTTT. Its translation: CASIGQGNTEAFF.

At least ten counts were recorded for this clonotype. This chain connects TRBV2 to TRBJ2-3; 13 bases fit TRBD2. The CDR3 has 15 residues. The germline CDR1 and CDR2 sequences are SNHLY and FYNNEI. Trimming cost V 6 bases and J 2 bases; bases outside gene matches: 2. DNA for the CDR3: TGTGCCAGCAGAGGACTAGCGGGGGCCACAGATACGCAGTATTTT. As protein: CASRGLAGATDTQYF.

In its sample, this clonotype was seen many times. The chain couples TRBV2 to TRBJ2-1, with D uncertain. V was pared by 6 bases and J by 9 bases, with 12 bases between. CDR3 length equals 12 residues. Germline CDR1 reads SNHLY; CDR2 reads FYNNEI. CDR3 loop: CASSVRRFEQFF. CDR3 DNA sequence: TGTGCCAGCAGCGTTCGGCGCTTTGAGCAGTTCTTC.

Many counts were recorded for this clonotype. This chain links TRBV20-1 with TRBJ2-2, with 9 nucleotides matching TRBD2. The junction had 5 bases not matched to a gene; V was cut back by 2 bases and J by 4 bases. Germline CDR1 is DFQATT and CDR2 is SNEGSKA (reference sequence). The CDR3 is 15 amino acids. CDR3 DNA: TGCAGTGCTAGAAGTAGCGGGGGATTCACCGGGGAGCTGTTTTTT. It yields the protein CSARSSGGFTGELFF.

This clonotype was counted ten times or more. V usage is TRBV11-2 and J usage is TRBJ1-5; unclear D gene. This CDR3 contains 14 residues. Germline V lookup: CDR1 SGHAT, CDR2 FQNNGV. The ends were cut back, 5 bases at V and 3 bases at J, with 11 bases in the middle. CDR3 bases: TGTGCCAGCAGCACCGGAATCCACAATCAGCCCCAGCATTTT. It specifies CASSTGIHNQPQHF. Variable domain in full (rest from reference TRBV11-2 and TRBJ1-5): EAGVAQSPRYKIIEKRQSVAFWCNPISGHATLYWYQQILGQGPKLLIQFQNNGVVDDSQLPKDRFSAERLKGVDSTLKIQPAKLEDSAVYLCASSTGIHNQPQHFGDGTRLSIL.

At least ten counts were recorded for this clonotype. The genes are TRBV27 and TRBJ1-2; D may be TRBD1 (5 bases). The germline V and J ends were trimmed by 6 bases and 8 bases, with 16 bases remaining between them. The length of the CDR3 is 13 residues. Germline V lookup: CDR1 MNHEY, CDR2 SMNVEV (reference sequence). The CDR3 DNA reads TGTGCCAGCAGACGTACGGGGGGAGACGGCTACACCTTC. Residues: CASRRTGGDGYTF.